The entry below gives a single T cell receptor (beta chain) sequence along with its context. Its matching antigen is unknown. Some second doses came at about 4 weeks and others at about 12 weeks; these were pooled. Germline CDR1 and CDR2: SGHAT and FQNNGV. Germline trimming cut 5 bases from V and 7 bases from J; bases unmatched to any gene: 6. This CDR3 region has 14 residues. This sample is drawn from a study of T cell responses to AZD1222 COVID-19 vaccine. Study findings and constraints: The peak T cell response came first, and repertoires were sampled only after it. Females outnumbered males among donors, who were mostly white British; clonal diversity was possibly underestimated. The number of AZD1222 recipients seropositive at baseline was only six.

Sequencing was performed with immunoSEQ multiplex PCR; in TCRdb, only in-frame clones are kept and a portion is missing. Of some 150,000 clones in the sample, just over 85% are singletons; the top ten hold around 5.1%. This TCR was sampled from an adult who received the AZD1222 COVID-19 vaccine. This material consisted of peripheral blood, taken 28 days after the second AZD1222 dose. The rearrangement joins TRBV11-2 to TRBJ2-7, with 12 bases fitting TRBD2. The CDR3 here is CASSLGLAGQEQYF. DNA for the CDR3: TGTGCCAGCAGCCTCGGACTAGCGGGACAAGAGCAGTACTTC.